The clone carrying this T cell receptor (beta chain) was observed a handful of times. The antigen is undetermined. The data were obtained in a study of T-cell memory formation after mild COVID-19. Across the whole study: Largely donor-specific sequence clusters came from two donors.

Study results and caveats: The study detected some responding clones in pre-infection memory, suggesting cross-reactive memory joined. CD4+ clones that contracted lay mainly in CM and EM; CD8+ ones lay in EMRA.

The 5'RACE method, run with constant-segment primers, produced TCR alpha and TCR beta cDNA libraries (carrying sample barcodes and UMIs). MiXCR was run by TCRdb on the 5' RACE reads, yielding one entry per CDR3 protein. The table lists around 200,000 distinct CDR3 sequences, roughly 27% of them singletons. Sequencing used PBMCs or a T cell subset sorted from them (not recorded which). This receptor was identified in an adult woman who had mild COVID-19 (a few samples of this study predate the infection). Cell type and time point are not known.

CDR3 DNA sequence: TGCAGTGCTAGAGGAGGCAGCCAAGAGACCCAGTACTTC. It codes for CSARGGSQETQYF. J is TRBJ2-5 and V is TRBV20-1; D remains unclear. This CDR3 is built from 13 residues. Germline CDR1 is DFQATT and CDR2 is SNEGSKA (reference sequence). V lost 1 base to trimming and J lost 1 base, with 7 bases between them.